The clone carrying this T cell receptor beta chain was detected a few times. The antigen is not known. The entry originates in a study of T cell repertoires in cytomegalovirus infection. Study in general: The authors relied on CMV epitopes, both recently identified HLA-C-restricted and well-studied HLA-B-restricted. Public TCR beta signatures provided an indication of both CMV infection and a matching HLA type.

In germline, CDR1 is MNHNS, CDR2 SASEGT. The CDR3 runs 14 residues. V shed 6 bases and J 9 bases; nucleotides not matched to a gene: 8. TCRdb re-called the reads with MiXCR, one entry per CDR3 protein. The profile shows approximately 730,000 distinct CDR3 sequences, around 29% of them singletons. Study-wide findings and caveats: The ex vivo response was dominated by HLA-C-restricted CMV-specific TCR beta clonotypes. Carriage of CMV together with the relevant HLA was identifiable through cumulative public TCR beta family frequency.

The material sequenced was cultured CD8+ T cells from PBMCs, taken from culture after CMV antigen stimulation. The genes are TRBV6-1 and TRBJ1-6; 7 bases map to TRBD1. This clonotype originated in a human donor in good health (CMV status not recorded). Some clones in this sample may be carry-over from other donors' samples. The CDR3 loop reads CASSRTGVASPLHF. Here the CDR3 DNA reads TGTGCCAGCAGCAGAACAGGGGTGGCTTCACCCCTCCACTTT.